The 3 T cell receptor beta chains in this list originate from one sample, sequenced in a study of T cells in Graves' hyperthyroidism and ophthalmopathy. RNA transcripts provided the source from which TCR beta CDR3 regions were amplified. HTBI primers were the set used in a first-round RT-PCR of the TCR CDR3. TCRdb itself ran the multiplex PCR reads through MiXCR, one entry per CDR3 protein. The table lists 550,000 to 850,000 distinct CDR3 sequences, about 17% of them singletons. Sequencing used blood. All receptors come from a woman between 45 and 60 years old with Graves' hyperthyroidism that later progressed to Graves' ophthalmopathy.

The chain uses TRBV20-1 and TRBJ2-5; 13 nucleotides line up with TRBD2. V lost 6 bases and J lost 3; bases outside the gene matches: 1. CDR1 DFQATT and CDR2 SNEGSKA come from the germline V gene (reference sequence). The CDR3 sequence is 13 residues long. The CDR3 DNA is TGCAGTGCAGGACTAGCGGGGGAAGAGACCCAGTACTTC. It translates to CSAGLAGEETQYF.

This clonotype was detected only a few times. The gene calls are TRBV20-1 and TRBJ1-5, with a possible D match to TRBD1 (6 bases). The CDR3 length is 14 residues. Trimming pared 4 bases from V and 3 bases from J, leaving 13 bases between. Germline V CDR1 and CDR2: DFQATT, SNEGSKA (reference sequence). The DNA for the CDR3 is TGCAGTGCTATACCGGACAGCCCCAATCAGCCCCAGCATTTT. As protein: CSAIPDSPNQPQHF.

V usage is TRBV19 and J usage is TRBJ1-5; D may be TRBD1 (6 bases). The CDR3 length is 15 residues. Germline CDR1 reads LNHDA; CDR2 reads SQIVND (reference sequence). Between the trimmed V and J ends, which lost 5 bases and 2 bases, there was a span of 13 bases. The CDR3 coding sequence is TGTGCCAGTAGTGTACAGGGCGGGGGCAATCAGCCCCAGCATTTT. This gives the protein CASSVQGGGNQPQHF.